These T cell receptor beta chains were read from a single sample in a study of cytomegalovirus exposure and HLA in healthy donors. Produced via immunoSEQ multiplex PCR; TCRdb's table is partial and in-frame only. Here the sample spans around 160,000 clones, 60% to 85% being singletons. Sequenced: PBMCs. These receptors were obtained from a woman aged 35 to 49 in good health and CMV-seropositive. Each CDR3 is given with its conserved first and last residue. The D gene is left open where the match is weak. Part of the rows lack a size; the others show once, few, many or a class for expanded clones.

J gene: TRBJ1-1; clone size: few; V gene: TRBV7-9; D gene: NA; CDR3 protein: CASSGGGVEAFF; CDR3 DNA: TGTGCCAGCAGCGGAGGAGGGGTTGAAGCTTTCTTT
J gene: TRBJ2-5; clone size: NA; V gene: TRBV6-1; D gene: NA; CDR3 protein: CASLGVEETQYF; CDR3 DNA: TGTGCCAGCTTAGGGGTAGAAGAGACCCAGTACTTC
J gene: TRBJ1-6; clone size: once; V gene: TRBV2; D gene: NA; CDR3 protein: CASRSREGYNSPLHF; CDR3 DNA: TGTGCCAGCAGATCCCGGGAGGGCTATAATTCACCCCTCCACTTT
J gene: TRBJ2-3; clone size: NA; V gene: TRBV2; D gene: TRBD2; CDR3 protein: CASSFPGLADVTQYF; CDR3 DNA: TGTGCCAGCAGTTTCCCGGGACTAGCGGACGTTACGCAGTATTTT
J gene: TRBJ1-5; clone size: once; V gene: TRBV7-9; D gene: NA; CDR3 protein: CASSLTGGQPQHF; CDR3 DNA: TGTGCCAGCAGCTTAACAGGTGGGCAGCCCCAGCATTTT
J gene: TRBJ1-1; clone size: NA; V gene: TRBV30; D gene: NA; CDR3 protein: CAWSLQGGTEAFF; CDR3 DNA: TGTGCCTGGAGTCTTCAGGGTGGCACTGAAGCTTTCTTT
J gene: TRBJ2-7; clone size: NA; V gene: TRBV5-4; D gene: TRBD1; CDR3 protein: CASSPGTGTYEQYF; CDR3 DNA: TGTGCCAGCAGCCCCGGGACAGGTACCTACGAGCAGTACTTC
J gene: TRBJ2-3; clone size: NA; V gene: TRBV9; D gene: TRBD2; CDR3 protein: CASSVAGGDTQYF; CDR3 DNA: TGTGCCAGCAGCGTAGCGGGAGGAGATACGCAGTATTTT
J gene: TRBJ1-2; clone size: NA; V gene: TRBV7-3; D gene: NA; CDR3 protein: CASSLSQGLGYTF; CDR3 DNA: TGTGCCAGCAGCTTATCGCAGGGACTTGGCTACACCTTC
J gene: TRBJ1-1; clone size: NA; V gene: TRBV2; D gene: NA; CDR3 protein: CASGIQGNTEAFF; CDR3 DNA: TGTGCCAGCGGGATACAGGGGAACACTGAAGCTTTCTTT
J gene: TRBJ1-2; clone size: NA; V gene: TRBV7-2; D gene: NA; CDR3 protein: CASSLGQVHRGYTF; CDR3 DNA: TGTGCCAGCAGCTTAGGACAGGTCCATCGTGGCTACACCTTC